One T cell receptor (beta chain) is described in this entry. The protocol was immunoSEQ multiplex PCR, while the TCRdb copy is restricted to in-frame clones and leaves out a portion. This sample has roughly 120,000 clones, with 89% found just once. These data originate in a study of T cell responses to AZD1222 COVID-19 vaccine. Sequencing was performed on peripheral blood, taken on day 0 of AZD1222 vaccination. The clonotype was recovered from an adult in good health.

The CDR3 sequence: CASAYQGADTQYF. CDR3 nucleotides: TGTGCCAGCGCATATCAAGGCGCAGATACGCAGTATTTT. This chain uses TRBV12-3 or TRBV12-4 with TRBJ2-3; D is unclear. V was pared by 8 bases and J by 4 bases, with 13 bases between. The CDR3 runs to 13 residues.